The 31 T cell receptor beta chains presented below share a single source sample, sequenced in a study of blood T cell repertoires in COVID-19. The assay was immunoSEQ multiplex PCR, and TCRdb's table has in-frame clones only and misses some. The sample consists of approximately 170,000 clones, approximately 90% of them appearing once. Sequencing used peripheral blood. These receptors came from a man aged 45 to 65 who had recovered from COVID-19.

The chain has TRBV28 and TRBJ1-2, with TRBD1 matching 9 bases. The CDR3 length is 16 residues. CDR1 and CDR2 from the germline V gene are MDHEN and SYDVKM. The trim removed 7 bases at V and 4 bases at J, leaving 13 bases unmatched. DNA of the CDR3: TGTGCCAGCAACCACCAAACAGGGGGCTTAGGCTATGGCTACACCTTC. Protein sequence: CASNHQTGGLGYGYTF.

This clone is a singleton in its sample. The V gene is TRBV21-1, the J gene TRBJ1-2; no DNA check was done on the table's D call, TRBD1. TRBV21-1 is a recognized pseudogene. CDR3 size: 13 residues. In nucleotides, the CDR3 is TGTGCCAGCACCCCATTACAGGGATATGACTACACCTTC. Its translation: CASTPLQGYDYTF.

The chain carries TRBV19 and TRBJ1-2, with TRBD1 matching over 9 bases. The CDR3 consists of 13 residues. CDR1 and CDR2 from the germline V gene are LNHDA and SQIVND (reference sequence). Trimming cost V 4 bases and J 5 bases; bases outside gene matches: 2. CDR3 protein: CASSRDRAYGYTF. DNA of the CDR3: TGTGCCAGTAGTAGGGACAGGGCTTATGGCTACACCTTC.

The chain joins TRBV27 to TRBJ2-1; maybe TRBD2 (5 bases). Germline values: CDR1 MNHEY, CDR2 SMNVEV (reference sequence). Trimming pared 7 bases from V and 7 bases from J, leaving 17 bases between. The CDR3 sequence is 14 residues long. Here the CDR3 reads CASMFRQRTNEQFF. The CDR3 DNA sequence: TGTGCCAGCATGTTCCGGCAGCGGACGAATGAGCAGTTCTTC.

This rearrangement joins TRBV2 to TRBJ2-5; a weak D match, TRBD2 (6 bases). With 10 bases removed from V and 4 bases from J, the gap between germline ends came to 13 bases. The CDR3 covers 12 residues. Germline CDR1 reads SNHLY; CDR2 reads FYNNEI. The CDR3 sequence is CATGRYGETQYF. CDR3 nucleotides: TGTGCCACTGGGAGGTACGGAGAGACCCAGTACTTC.

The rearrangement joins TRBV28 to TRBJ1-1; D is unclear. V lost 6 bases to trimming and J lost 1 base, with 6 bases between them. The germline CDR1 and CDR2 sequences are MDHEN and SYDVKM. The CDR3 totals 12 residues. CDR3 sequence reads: CASSWRNTEAFF. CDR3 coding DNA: TGTGCCAGCAGCTGGAGGAACACTGAAGCTTTCTTT. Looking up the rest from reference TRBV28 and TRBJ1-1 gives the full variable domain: DVKVTQSSRYLVKRTGEKVFLECVQDMDHENMFWYRQDPGLGLRLIYFSYDVKMKEKGDIPEGYSVSREKKERFSLILESASTNQTSMYLCASSWRNTEAFFGQGTRLTVV.

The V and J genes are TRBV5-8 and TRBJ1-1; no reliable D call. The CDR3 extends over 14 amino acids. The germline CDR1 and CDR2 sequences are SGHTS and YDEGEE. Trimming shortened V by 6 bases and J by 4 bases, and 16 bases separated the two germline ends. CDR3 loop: CASTRGYWSTEAFF. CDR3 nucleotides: TGTGCCAGCACCAGAGGGTATTGGAGCACTGAAGCTTTCTTT. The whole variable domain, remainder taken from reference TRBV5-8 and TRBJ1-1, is EAGVTQSPTHLIKTRGQQATLRCSPISGHTSVYWYQQALGLGLQFLLWYDEGEERNRGNFPPRFSGRQFPNYSSELNVNALELEDSALYLCASTRGYWSTEAFFGQGTRLTVV.

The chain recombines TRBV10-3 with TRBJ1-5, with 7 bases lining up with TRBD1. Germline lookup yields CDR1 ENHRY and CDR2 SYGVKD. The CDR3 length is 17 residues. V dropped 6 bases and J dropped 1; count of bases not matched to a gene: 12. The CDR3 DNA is TGTGCCATCAGCTTGGACAGGATAGGAAGGAGCAATCAGCCCCAGCATTTT. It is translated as CAISLDRIGRSNQPQHF.

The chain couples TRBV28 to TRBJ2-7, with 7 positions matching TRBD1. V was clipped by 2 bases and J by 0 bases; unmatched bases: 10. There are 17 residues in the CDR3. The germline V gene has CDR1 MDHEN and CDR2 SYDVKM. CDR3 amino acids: CASSLAPGQTSSYEQYF. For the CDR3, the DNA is TGTGCCAGCAGTTTAGCGCCGGGACAGACGAGCTCCTACGAGCAGTACTTC.

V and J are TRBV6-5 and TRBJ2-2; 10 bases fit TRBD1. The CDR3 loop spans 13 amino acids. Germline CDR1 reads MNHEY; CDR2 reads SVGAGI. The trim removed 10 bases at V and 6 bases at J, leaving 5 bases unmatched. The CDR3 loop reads CATTDRGAGELFF. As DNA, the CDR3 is TGTGCCACTACGGACAGGGGGGCCGGGGAGCTGTTTTTT.

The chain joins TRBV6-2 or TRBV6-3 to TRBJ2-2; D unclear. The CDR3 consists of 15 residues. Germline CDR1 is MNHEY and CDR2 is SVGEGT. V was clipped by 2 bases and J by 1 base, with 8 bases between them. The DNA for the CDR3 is TGTGCCAGCAGTTACGAGATACTGAACACCGGGGAGCTGTTTTTT. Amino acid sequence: CASSYEILNTGELFF.

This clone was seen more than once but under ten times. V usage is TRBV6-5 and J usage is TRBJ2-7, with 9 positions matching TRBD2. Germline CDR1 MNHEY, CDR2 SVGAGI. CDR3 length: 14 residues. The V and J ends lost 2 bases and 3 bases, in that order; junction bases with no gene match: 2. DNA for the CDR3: TGTGCCAGCAGTTACGCACTAGCGGGCTACGAGCAGTACTTC. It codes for CASSYALAGYEQYF.

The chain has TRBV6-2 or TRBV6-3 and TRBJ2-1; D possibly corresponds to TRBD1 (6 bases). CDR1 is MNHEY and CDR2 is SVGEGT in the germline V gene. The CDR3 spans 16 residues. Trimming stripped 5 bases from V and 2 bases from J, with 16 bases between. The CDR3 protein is CASSAADRLTYNEQFF. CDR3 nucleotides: TGTGCCAGCAGTGCCGCGGACAGATTAACCTACAATGAGCAGTTCTTC.

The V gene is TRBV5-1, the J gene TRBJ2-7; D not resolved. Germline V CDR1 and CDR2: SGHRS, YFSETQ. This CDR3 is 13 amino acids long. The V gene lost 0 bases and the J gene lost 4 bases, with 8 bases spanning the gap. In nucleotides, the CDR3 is TGCGCCAGCAGCTTGGTGCGCGGTTACGAGCAGTACTTC. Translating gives CASSLVRGYEQYF.

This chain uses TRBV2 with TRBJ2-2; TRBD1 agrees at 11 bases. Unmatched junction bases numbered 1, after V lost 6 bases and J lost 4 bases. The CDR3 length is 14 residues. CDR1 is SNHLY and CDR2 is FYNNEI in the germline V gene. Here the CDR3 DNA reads TGTGCCAGCAGGGGACAGGGGGTCACCGGGGAGCTGTTTTTT. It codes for CASRGQGVTGELFF.

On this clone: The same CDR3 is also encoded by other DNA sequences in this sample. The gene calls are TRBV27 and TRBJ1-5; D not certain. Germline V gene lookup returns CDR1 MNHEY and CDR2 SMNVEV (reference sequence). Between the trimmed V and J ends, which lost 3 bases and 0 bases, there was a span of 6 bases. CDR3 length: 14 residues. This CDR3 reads CASSFRGSNQPQHF. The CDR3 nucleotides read TGTGCCAGCAGTTTTCGGGGTAGCAATCAGCCCCAGCATTTT.

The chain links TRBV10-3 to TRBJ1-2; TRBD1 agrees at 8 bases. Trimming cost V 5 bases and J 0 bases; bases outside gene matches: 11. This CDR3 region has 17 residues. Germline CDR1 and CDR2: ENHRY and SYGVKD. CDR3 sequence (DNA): TGTGCCATCAGTAAATCTGGACAGGGATACGCTAACTATGGCTACACCTTC. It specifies CAISKSGQGYANYGYTF.

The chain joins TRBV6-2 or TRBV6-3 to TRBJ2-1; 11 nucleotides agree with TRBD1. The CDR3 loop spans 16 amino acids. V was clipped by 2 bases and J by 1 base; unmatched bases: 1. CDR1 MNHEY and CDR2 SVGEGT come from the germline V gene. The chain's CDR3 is CASSYRDRGSYNEQFF. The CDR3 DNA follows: TGTGCCAGCAGTTACAGGGACAGGGGGTCCTACAATGAGCAGTTCTTC.

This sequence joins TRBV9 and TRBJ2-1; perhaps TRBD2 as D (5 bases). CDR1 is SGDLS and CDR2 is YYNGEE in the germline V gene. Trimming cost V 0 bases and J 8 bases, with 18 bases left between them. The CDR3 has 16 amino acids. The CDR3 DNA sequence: TGTGCCAGCAGCGTAGAAGAGGGAACTACTCCGGATGAGCAGTTCTTC. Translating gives CASSVEEGTTPDEQFF.

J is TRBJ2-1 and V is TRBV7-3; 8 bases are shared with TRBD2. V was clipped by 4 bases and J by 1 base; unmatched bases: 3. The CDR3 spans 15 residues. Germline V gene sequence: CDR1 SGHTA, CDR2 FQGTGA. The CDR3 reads CASSSGGASYNEQFF. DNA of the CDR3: TGTGCCAGCAGCTCCGGGGGGGCGTCCTACAATGAGCAGTTCTTC.

The CDR3 DNA reads as TGTGCCAGCAGTGACGGGGGCACCATATATTTT. Translated: CASSDGGTIYF. The rearrangement joins TRBV2 to TRBJ1-3, with D perhaps TRBD1 (5 bases). This CDR3 contains 11 residues. V lost 3 bases and J lost 9, with 6 bases in between. The germline gives CDR1 SNHLY, CDR2 FYNNEI.

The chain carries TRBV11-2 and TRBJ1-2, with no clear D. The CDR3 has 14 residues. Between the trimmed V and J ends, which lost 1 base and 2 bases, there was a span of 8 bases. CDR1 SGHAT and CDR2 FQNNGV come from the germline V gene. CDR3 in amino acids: CASSLAGNNYGYTF. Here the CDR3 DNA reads TGTGCCAGCAGCTTAGCCGGGAACAACTATGGCTACACCTTC.

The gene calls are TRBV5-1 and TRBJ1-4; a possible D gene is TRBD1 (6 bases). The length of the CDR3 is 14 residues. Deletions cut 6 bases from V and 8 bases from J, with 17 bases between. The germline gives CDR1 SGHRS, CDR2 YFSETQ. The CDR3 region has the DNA TGCGCCAGCACCCAAACAGGGCCGGGCGAAAAACTGTTTTTT. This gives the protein CASTQTGPGEKLFF.

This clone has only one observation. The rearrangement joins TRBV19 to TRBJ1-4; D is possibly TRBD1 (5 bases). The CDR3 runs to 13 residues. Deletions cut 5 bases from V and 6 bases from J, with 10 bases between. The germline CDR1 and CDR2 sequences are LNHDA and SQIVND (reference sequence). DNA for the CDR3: TGTGCCAGTAGTGAGGCGGGGGATGAAAAACTGTTTTTT. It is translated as CASSEAGDEKLFF.

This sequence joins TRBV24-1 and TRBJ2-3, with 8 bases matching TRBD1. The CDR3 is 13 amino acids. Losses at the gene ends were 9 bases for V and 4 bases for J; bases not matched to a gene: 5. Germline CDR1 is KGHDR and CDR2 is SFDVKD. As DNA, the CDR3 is TGTGCCACCCAGGGGGCCGCCCCAGATACGCAGTATTTT. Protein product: CATQGAAPDTQYF.

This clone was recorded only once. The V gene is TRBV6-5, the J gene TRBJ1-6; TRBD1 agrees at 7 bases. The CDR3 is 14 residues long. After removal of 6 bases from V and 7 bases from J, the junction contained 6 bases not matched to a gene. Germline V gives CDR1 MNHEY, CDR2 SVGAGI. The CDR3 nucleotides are TGTGCCAGCAGCAGCGACAGGGCCAATTCACCCCTCCACTTT. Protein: CASSSDRANSPLHF.

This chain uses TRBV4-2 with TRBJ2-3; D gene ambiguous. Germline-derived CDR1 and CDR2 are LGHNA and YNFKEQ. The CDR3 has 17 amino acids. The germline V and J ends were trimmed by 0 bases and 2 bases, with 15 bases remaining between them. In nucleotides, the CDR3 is TGTGCCAGCAGCCAAGAACTTCAAAGCGTGGACACAGATACGCAGTATTTT. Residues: CASSQELQSVDTDTQYF.

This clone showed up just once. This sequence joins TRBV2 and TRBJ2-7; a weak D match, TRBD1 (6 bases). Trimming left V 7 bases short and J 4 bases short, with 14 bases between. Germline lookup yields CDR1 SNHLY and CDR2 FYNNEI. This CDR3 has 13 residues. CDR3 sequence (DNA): TGTGCCAGCATAGTAATCAGGGGTTACGAGCAGTACTTC. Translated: CASIVIRGYEQYF.

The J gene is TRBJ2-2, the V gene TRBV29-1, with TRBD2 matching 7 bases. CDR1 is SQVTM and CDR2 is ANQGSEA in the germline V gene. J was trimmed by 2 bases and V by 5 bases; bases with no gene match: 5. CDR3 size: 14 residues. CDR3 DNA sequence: TGCAGCGTTCCTGGGACTATAAACACCGGGGAGCTGTTTTTT. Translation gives CSVPGTINTGELFF.

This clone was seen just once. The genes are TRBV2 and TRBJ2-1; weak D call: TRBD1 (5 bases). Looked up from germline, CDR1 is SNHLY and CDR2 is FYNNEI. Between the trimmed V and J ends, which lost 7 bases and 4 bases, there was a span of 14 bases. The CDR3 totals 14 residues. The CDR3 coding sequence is TGTGCCAGCAAGTCCGAGACAGAGTACAATGAGCAGTTCTTC. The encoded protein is CASKSETEYNEQFF.

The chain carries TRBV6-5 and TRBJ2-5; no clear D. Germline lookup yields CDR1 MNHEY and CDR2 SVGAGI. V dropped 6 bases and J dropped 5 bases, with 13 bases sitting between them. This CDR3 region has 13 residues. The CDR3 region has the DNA TGTGCCAGCAGGACCCAGGTGCTGGAGACCCAGTACTTC. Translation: CASRTQVLETQYF.